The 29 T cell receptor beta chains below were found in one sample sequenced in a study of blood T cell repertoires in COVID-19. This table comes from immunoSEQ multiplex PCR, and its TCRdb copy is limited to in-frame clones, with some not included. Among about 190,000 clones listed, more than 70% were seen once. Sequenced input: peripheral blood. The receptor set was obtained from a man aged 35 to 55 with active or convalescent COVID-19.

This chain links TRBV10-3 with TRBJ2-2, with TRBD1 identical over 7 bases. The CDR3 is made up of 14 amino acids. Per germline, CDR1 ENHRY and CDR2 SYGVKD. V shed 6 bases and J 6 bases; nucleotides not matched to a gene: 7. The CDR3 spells CAIRDYRGPGELFF. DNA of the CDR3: TGTGCCATCAGAGACTACAGGGGCCCCGGGGAGCTGTTTTTT.

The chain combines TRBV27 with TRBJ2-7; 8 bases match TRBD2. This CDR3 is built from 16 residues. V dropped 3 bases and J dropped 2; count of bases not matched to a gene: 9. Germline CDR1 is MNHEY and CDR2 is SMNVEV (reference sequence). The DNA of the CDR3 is TGTGCCAGCAGTTTGGGAGTAGCGGGATTCCCCTACGAGCAGTACTTC. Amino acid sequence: CASSLGVAGFPYEQYF.

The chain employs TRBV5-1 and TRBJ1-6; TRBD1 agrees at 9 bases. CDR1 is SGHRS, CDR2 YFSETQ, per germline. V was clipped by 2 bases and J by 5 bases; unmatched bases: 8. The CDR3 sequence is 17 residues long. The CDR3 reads CASSFAAGTGNNSPLHF. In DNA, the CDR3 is TGCGCCAGCAGCTTCGCGGCCGGGACAGGGAATAATTCACCCCTCCACTTT.

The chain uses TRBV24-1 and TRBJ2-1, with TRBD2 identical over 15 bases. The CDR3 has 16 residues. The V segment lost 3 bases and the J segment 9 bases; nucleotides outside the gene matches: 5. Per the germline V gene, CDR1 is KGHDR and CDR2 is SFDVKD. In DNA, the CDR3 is TGTGCCACCAGTGATCCCGGGACTAGCGGGAGGTTTGAGCAGTTCTTC. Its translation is CATSDPGTSGRFEQFF.

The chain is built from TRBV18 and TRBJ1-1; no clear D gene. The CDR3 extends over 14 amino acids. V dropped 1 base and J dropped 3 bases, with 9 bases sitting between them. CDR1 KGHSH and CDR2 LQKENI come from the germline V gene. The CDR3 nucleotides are TGTGCCAGCTCACCACTCTCGGGGTACACTGAAGCTTTCTTT. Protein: CASSPLSGYTEAFF.

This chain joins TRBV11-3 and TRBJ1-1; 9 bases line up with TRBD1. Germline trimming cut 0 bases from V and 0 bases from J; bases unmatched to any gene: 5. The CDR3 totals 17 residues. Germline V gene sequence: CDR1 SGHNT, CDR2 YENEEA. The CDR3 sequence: CASSLEGQGSMNTEAFF. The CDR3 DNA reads TGTGCCAGCAGCTTAGAGGGACAGGGATCGATGAACACTGAAGCTTTCTTT.

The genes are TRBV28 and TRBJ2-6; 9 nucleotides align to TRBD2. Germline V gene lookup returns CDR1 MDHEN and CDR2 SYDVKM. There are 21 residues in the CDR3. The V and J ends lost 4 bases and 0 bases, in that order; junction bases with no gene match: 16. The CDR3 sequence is CASSSPGAKAGGFSGANVLTF. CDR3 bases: TGTGCCAGCAGTTCTCCCGGAGCCAAGGCGGGAGGGTTCTCTGGGGCCAACGTCCTGACTTTC.

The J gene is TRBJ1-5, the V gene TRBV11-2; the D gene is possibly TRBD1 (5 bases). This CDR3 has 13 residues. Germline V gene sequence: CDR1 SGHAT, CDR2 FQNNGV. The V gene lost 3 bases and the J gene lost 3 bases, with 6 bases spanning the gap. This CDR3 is CASSLGPNQPQHF. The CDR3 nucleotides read TGTGCCAGCAGCTTGGGGCCCAATCAGCCCCAGCATTTT.

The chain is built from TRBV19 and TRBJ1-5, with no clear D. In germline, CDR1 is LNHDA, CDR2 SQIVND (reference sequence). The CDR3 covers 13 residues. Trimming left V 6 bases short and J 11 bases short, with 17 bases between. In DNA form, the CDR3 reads TGTGCCAGTAGGCCCCGACTTTCCTTAGCCCAGCATTTT. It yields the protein CASRPRLSLAQHF. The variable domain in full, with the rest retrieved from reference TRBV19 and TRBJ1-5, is DGGITQSPKYLFRKEGQNVTLSCEQNLNHDAMYWYRQDPGQGLRLIYYSQIVNDFQKGDIAEGYSVSREKKESFPLTVTSAQKNPTAFYLCASRPRLSLAQHFGDGTRLSIL.

The CDR3 protein is CASSETRGQLVYEQYF. The CDR3 coding sequence is TGTGCCAGCAGCGAAACACGGGGACAGCTAGTTTACGAGCAGTACTTC. This rearrangement joins TRBV11-2 to TRBJ2-7, with TRBD1 matching 7 bases. The J segment lost 4 bases and the V segment lost 5 bases, leaving 14 bases of the junction unmatched. This CDR3 comprises 16 residues. The germline V gene encodes CDR1 SGHAT and CDR2 FQNNGV.

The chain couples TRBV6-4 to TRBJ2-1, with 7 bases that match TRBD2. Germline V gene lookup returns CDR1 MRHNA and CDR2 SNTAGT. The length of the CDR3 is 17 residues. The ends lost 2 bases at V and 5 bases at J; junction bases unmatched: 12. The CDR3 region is CASSDTLAGELNNEQFF. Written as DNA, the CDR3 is TGTGCCAGCAGTGACACCCTGGCGGGAGAGCTTAACAATGAGCAGTTCTTC.

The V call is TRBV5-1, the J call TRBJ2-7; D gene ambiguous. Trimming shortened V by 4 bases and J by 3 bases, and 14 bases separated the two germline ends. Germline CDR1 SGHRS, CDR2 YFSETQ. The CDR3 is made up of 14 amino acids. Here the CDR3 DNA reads TGCGCCAGCAGCCGAGATTCCTCGGGCTACGAGCAGTACTTC. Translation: CASSRDSSGYEQYF.

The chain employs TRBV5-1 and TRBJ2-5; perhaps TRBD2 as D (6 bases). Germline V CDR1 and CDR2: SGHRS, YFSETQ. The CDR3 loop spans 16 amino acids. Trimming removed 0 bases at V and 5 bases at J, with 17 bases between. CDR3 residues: CASSLAPVRAGETQYF. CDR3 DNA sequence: TGCGCCAGCAGCTTGGCCCCGGTACGCGCGGGGGAGACCCAGTACTTC.

CDR3 DNA: TGTGCCAGCAGCTTTGACAGGGGACAGCAAGAGACCCAGTACTTC. Translated, it gives CASSFDRGQQETQYF. The chain is built from TRBV7-2 and TRBJ2-5; 8 bases match TRBD1. CDR1 SGHTA and CDR2 FQGNSA come from the germline V gene. The V and J ends lost 3 bases and 2 bases, in that order; junction bases with no gene match: 5. The CDR3 runs 15 residues. Drawing the rest from reference TRBV7-2 and TRBJ2-5, the complete variable domain is GAGVSQSPSNKVTEKGKDVELRCDPISGHTALYWYRQSLGQGLEFLIYFQGNSAPDKSGLPSDRFSAERTGGSVSTLTIQRTQQEDSAVYLCASSFDRGQQETQYFGPGTRLLVL.

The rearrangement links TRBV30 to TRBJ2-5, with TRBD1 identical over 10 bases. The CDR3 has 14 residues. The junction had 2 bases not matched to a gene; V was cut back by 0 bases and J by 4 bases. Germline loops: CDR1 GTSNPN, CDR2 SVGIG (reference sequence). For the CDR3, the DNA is TGTGCCTGGAGTGTTGGGACAGGGGTAGAGACCCAGTACTTC. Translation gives CAWSVGTGVETQYF.

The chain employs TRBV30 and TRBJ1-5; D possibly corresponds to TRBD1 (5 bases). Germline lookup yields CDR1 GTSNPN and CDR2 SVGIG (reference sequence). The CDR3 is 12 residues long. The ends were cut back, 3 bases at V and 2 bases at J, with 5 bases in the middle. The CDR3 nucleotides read TGTGCCTGGAGCAGGGGCAATCAGCCCCAGCATTTT. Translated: CAWSRGNQPQHF. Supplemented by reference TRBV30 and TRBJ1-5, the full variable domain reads SQTIHQWPATLVQPVGSPLSLECTVEGTSNPNLYWYRQAAGRGLQLLFYSVGIGQISSEVPQNLSASRPQDRQFILSSKKLLLSDSGFYLCAWSRGNQPQHFGDGTRLSIL.

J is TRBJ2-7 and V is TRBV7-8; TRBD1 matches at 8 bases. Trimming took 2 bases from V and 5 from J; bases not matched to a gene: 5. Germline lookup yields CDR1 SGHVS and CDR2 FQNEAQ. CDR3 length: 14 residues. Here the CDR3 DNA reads TGTGCCAGCAGCTTAATAGACAGGGGACACGAGCAGTACTTC. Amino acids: CASSLIDRGHEQYF.

The CDR3: CASSREDTIYF. CDR3 sequence (DNA): TGCGCCAGCAGCAGGGAGGACACCATATATTTT. The J gene is TRBJ1-3, the V gene TRBV5-1; D remains ambiguous. CDR3 size: 11 residues. Germline CDR1 and CDR2: SGHRS and YFSETQ. V gave up 4 bases and J gave up 8 bases, with 7 bases separating them.

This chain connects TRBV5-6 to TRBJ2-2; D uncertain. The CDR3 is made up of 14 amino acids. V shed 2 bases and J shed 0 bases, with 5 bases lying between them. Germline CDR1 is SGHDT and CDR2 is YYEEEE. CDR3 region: CASSFRANTGELFF. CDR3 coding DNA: TGTGCCAGCAGCTTTCGCGCGAACACCGGGGAGCTGTTTTTT.

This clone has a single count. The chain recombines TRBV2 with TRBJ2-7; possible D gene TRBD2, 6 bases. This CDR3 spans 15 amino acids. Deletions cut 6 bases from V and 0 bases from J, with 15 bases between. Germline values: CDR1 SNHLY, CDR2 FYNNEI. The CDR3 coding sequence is TGTGCCAGCAGCACAGCGGGCGCGAACTCCTACGAGCAGTACTTC. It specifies CASSTAGANSYEQYF.

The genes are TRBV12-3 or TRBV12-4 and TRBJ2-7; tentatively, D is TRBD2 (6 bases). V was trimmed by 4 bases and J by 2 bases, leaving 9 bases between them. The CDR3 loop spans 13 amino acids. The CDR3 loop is CASSWGLTYEQYF. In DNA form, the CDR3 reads TGTGCCAGCAGTTGGGGACTTACCTACGAGCAGTACTTC.

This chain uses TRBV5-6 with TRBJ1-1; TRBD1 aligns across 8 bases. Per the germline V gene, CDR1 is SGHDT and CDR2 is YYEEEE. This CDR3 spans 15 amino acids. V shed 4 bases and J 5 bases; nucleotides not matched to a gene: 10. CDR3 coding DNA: TGTGCCAGCAGCCAACGGACAGGGTATGGTACTGAAGCTTTCTTT. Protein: CASSQRTGYGTEAFF.

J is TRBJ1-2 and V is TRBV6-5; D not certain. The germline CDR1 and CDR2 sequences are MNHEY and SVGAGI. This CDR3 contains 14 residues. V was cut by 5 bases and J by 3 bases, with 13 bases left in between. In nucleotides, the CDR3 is TGTGCCAGCAGTCGCGGGCCAGCTGACTATGGCTACACCTTC. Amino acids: CASSRGPADYGYTF.

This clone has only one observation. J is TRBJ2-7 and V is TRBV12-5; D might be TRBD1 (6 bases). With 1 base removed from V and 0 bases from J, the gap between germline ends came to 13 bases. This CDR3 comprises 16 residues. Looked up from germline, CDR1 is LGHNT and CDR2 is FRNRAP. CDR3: CASGLGPGTPSYEQYF. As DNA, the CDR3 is TGTGCTAGTGGTTTGGGCCCCGGGACACCCTCCTACGAGCAGTACTTC.

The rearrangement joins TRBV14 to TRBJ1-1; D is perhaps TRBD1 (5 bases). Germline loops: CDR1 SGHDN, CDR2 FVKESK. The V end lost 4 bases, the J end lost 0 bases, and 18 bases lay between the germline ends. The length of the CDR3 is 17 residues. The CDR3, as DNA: TGTGCCAGCAGCCCCATACAGCCGGGGGTGATGAACACTGAAGCTTTCTTT. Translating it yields CASSPIQPGVMNTEAFF.

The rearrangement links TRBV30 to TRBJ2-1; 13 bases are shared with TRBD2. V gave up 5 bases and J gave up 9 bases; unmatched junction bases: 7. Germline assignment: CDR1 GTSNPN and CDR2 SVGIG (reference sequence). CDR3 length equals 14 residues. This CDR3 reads CAWETSGRASEQFF. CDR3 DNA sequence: TGTGCCTGGGAAACTAGCGGGAGGGCCTCTGAGCAGTTCTTC.

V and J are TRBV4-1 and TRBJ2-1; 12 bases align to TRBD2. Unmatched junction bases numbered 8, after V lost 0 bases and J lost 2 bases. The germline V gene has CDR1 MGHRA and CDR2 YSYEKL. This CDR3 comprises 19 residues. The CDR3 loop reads CASSQDGLAGGPTYNEQFF. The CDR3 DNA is TGCGCCAGCAGCCAAGATGGTCTAGCGGGGGGGCCCACCTACAATGAGCAGTTCTTC.

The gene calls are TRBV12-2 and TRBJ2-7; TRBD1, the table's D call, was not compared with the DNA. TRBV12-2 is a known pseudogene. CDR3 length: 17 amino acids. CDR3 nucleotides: TGTGCAAGTCGCTTAGGATGTTGGGGACAGCCTGACTACGAGCAGTACTTC. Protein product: CASRLGCWGQPDYEQYF.

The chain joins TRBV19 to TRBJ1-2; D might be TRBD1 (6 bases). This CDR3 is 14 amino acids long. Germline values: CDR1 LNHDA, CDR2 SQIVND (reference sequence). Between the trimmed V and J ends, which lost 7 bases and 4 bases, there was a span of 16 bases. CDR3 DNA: TGTGCCAGTAAAGGGAACAGGGAAATCTATGGCTACACCTTC. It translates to CASKGNREIYGYTF.